This record concerns one TCR beta chain sequence. There are 21 residues in the CDR3. The germline V gene has CDR1 ENHRY and CDR2 SYGVKD. V gave up 3 bases and J gave up 0 bases, with 27 bases separating them. This sample stems from a study of blood T cell repertoires in COVID-19. Produced via immunoSEQ multiplex PCR; TCRdb's table is partial and in-frame only. The data contain under 250,000 clones, approximately 86% of them singletons. The V gene is TRBV10-3, the J gene TRBJ2-4; D is perhaps TRBD1 (6 bases). This sequence originates from a woman in her sixties or seventies who had recovered from COVID-19. Material for sequencing was peripheral blood. CDR3 residues: CAISDLPAGTKRPLAKNIQYF. The CDR3 bases are TGTGCCATCAGTGACCTCCCCGCCGGGACAAAGAGGCCCCTAGCCAAAAACATTCAGTACTTC.